Each of the 20 T cell receptor beta chains below was sequenced from the same sample in a study of blood T cell repertoires in COVID-19. The method was immunoSEQ multiplex PCR; TCRdb's version includes in-frame clones alone and lacks a portion of them. Of fewer than 200,000 clones in the sample, around 85% are singletons; the top ten hold 1% to 1.5%. Source material: peripheral blood. These receptors all stem from a man aged 60 to 69 who had recovered from COVID-19.

Turning to this clone: The DNA is left out, because the CDR3 cannot be placed on it with certainty; the CDR3 is given as TCRdb lists it. This sequence joins TRBV1 and TRBJ2-7; the D call of TRBD2 is as the table states it, not checked on the DNA. TRBV1 is flagged as a pseudogene. The CDR3 length equals 16 residues, ends included. The CDR3 loop reads CTSSWARGTSPYEQYF.

This chain links TRBV4-2 with TRBJ2-2; 13 nucleotides agree with TRBD2. The V segment lost 1 base and the J segment 1 base; nucleotides outside the gene matches: 3. Germline assignment: CDR1 LGHNA and CDR2 YNFKEQ. There are 18 residues in the CDR3. CDR3 region: CASSQGLAGGQNTGELFF. In DNA, the CDR3 is TGTGCCAGCAGCCAAGGACTAGCGGGGGGCCAGAACACCGGGGAGCTGTTTTTT.

The chain recombines TRBV6-1 with TRBJ2-2; no definite D call. The germline V gene has CDR1 MNHNS and CDR2 SASEGT. V dropped 2 bases and J dropped 6 bases, with 13 bases sitting between them. The CDR3 has 15 residues. The CDR3 spells CASSESWFNSGELFF. The CDR3 coding sequence is TGTGCCAGCAGTGAAAGTTGGTTTAACTCCGGGGAGCTGTTTTTT.

The chain joins TRBV7-2 to TRBJ2-1; 15 bases agree with TRBD2. V gave up 5 bases and J gave up 1 base; unmatched junction bases: 9. Germline assignment: CDR1 SGHTA and CDR2 FQGNSA. The CDR3 extends over 19 amino acids. CDR3 protein: CASSVLLGLAGGSYNEQFF. The CDR3 coding sequence is TGTGCCAGCAGCGTCCTGTTGGGACTAGCGGGGGGTTCCTACAATGAGCAGTTCTTC. The variable domain in full, completed from reference TRBV7-2 and TRBJ2-1, reads GAGVSQSPSNKVTEKGKDVELRCDPISGHTALYWYRQSLGQGLEFLIYFQGNSAPDKSGLPSDRFSAERTGGSVSTLTIQRTQQEDSAVYLCASSVLLGLAGGSYNEQFFGPGTRLTVL.

This chain connects TRBV12-3 or TRBV12-4 to TRBJ1-2, with 7 bases that match TRBD1. Losses at the gene ends were 5 bases for V and 4 bases for J; bases not matched to a gene: 4. CDR3 size: 13 residues. The CDR3 is CASSPTGPYGYTF. The DNA of the CDR3 is TGTGCCAGCAGTCCGACAGGGCCCTATGGCTACACCTTC.

The rearrangement uses TRBV30 and TRBJ1-6; D gene uncertain. The CDR3 has 15 residues. Germline CDR1 is GTSNPN and CDR2 is SVGIG (reference sequence). Trimming took 3 bases from V and 0 from J, leaving 9 bases between them. The CDR3 sequence is CAWRSGSSYNSPLHF. Written as DNA, the CDR3 is TGTGCCTGGAGGTCTGGGAGCTCCTATAATTCACCCCTCCACTTT.

The chain recombines TRBV7-9 with TRBJ1-1; tentatively, D is TRBD1 (6 bases). The V and J ends lost 7 bases and 1 base respectively, with 10 bases between them. CDR3 length equals 13 residues. Looked up from germline, CDR1 is SEHNR and CDR2 is FQNEAQ (reference sequence). CDR3 in amino acids: CASIPQGNTEAFF. The CDR3 coding sequence is TGTGCCAGCATCCCACAGGGGAACACTGAAGCTTTCTTT.

The chain recombines TRBV5-6 with TRBJ2-5, with D maybe TRBD1 (7 bases). The V gene's germline CDR1 is SGHDT and CDR2 YYEEEE. V dropped 3 bases and J dropped 6 bases, with 12 bases sitting between them. This CDR3 region has 13 residues. The CDR3 loop is CASSSTGRQTQYF. The CDR3 bases are TGTGCCAGCAGCTCGACAGGGAGGCAGACCCAGTACTTC.

The chain uses TRBV2 and TRBJ2-1; 13 positions match TRBD2. The V segment lost 1 base and the J segment 1 base; nucleotides outside the gene matches: 4. The germline V gene has CDR1 SNHLY and CDR2 FYNNEI. CDR3 length equals 18 residues. For the CDR3, the DNA is TGTGCCAGCAGTGAAGGACTAGCGGGGGGTAGATCCTACAATGAGCAGTTCTTC. Its protein product is CASSEGLAGGRSYNEQFF.

This rearrangement joins TRBV7-3 to TRBJ2-3, with a possible D match to TRBD1 (5 bases). V lost 2 bases, J lost 2 bases, and 8 bases lay in between. CDR1 is SGHTA and CDR2 is FQGTGA in the germline V gene. The CDR3 is 14 amino acids. The CDR3 DNA is TGTGCCAGCAGCTTACTCGGACACACAGATACGCAGTATTTT. Its translation is CASSLLGHTDTQYF.

The chain couples TRBV12-5 to TRBJ1-3, with a weak D call TRBD1 (6 bases). Germline assignment: CDR1 LGHNT and CDR2 FRNRAP. V dropped 3 bases and J dropped 3 bases, with 12 bases sitting between them. This CDR3 comprises 15 residues. DNA of the CDR3: TGTGCTAGTGGTTTTGGGACACCTGATGGAAACACCATATATTTT. This gives the protein CASGFGTPDGNTIYF.

J is TRBJ2-5 and V is TRBV5-4, with D tentatively TRBD2 (6 bases). This CDR3 is 13 amino acids long. Germline V gene data show CDR1 as SGHNT and CDR2 as YYREEE (reference sequence). Trimming left V 3 bases short and J 4 bases short, with 10 bases between. The DNA of the CDR3 is TGTGCCAGCAGCTATGGAGGGAGAGAGACCCAGTACTTC. Its translation: CASSYGGRETQYF.

The chain links TRBV4-1 to TRBJ1-5, with D possibly being TRBD1 (6 bases). V shed 3 bases and J shed 0 bases, with 12 bases lying between them. The germline V gene encodes CDR1 MGHRA and CDR2 YSYEKL. The CDR3 spans 16 residues. The CDR3 DNA reads as TGCGCCAGCAGCCAGGGGGGGGCCTATAGCAATCAGCCCCAGCATTTT. It is translated as CASSQGGAYSNQPQHF.

The chain links TRBV7-9 to TRBJ1-4; 7 positions agree with TRBD1. Germline values: CDR1 SEHNR, CDR2 FQNEAQ (reference sequence). The CDR3 is 15 residues long. Germline trimming cut 5 bases from V and 3 bases from J; bases unmatched to any gene: 6. CDR3 residues: CASSLGTDSNEKLFF. The CDR3 nucleotides are TGTGCCAGCAGCCTAGGGACAGATTCTAATGAAAAACTGTTTTTT.

The count of this clone is one. The DNA of the CDR3 is TGTGCCAGCGGATCCGGGCCCCGAGGGGGCGAGCAGTACTTC. Protein: CASGSGPRGGEQYF. The rearrangement links TRBV2 to TRBJ2-7, with D perhaps matching TRBD1 (6 bases). There are 14 residues in the CDR3. In germline, CDR1 is SNHLY, CDR2 FYNNEI. V was cut by 8 bases and J by 6 bases, with 20 bases left in between.

The table lists this clone with a few counts. V and J are TRBV15 and TRBJ2-2, with a weak D call TRBD2 (6 bases). V shed 5 bases and J shed 2 bases, with 15 bases lying between them. The CDR3 is 16 amino acids. Germline V CDR1 and CDR2: LNHNV, YYDKDF (reference sequence). For the CDR3, the DNA is TGTGCCACCAGCCTCGCTCCGGGGGACAACACCGGGGAGCTGTTTTTT. Translation: CATSLAPGDNTGELFF.

The chain combines TRBV9 with TRBJ2-7; D not resolved. Trimming left V 3 bases short and J 2 bases short, with 9 bases between. In germline, CDR1 is SGDLS, CDR2 YYNGEE. This CDR3 is 13 amino acids long. CDR3 sequence: CASSAGVTYEQYF. The CDR3 DNA follows: TGTGCCAGCAGCGCCGGTGTCACCTACGAGCAGTACTTC.

Details on this clone: One end of the junction varies from germline; a read error may be responsible. The chain combines TRBV27 with TRBJ2-5, with D possibly TRBD2 on 6 matching bases. Per the germline V gene, CDR1 is MNHEY and CDR2 is SMNVEV (reference sequence). There are 16 residues in the CDR3. The CDR3 coding sequence is TGTGCCAGCAGTCTATCCCGAGATCCGGGAGTGGAGACCCAGTACTTC. Encoded protein: CASSLSRDPGVETQYF.

The chain uses TRBV7-2 and TRBJ1-4, with a possible D match to TRBD1 (6 bases). The CDR3 totals 17 residues. CDR1 and CDR2 (germline): SGHTA, FQGNSA. The V and J ends lost 1 base and 6 bases respectively, with 18 bases between them. In DNA, the CDR3 is TGTGCCAGCAGCTTAGATTTGGTAGGGCAGGGGTATGAAAAACTGTTTTTT. Residues: CASSLDLVGQGYEKLFF.

This clone has at least ten counts. The chain combines TRBV7-2 with TRBJ2-5; D is perhaps TRBD1 (5 bases). The CDR3 loop spans 15 amino acids. Deletions cut 2 bases from V and 2 bases from J, with 12 bases between. Germline assignment: CDR1 SGHTA and CDR2 FQGNSA. CDR3 sequence: CASSLRAGPQETQYF. The CDR3 nucleotides read TGTGCCAGCAGCTTAAGGGCAGGGCCACAAGAGACCCAGTACTTC.